This is a list of T cell receptor beta chains from one sample in a study of spatial heterogeneity in lung cancer. TCRdb reanalysed the 5' RACE reads using MiXCR and keeps one entry per CDR3 protein. Of some 37,000 distinct CDR3 sequences listed, 6.5% to 9% are singletons. The sequences come from PBMCs, collected at surgery. The receptors were gathered from a male donor with early-stage non-small cell lung cancer. The CDR3 runs from the conserved cysteine through the conserved F or W. The order of the fields is J gene, clone size, D gene, V gene, CDR3 DNA, CDR3 protein. D genes are given only for firm matches. Not all rows give a size; the values are once, few, many and, for expanded clones, a class.

J: TRBJ1-3; size: many; D: TRBD1; V: TRBV5-1; DNA: TGCGCCAGCAGCTATACGACAGGGAGAAACACCATATATTTT; CDR3: CASSYTTGRNTIYF
J: TRBJ1-5; size: many; D: -; V: TRBV7-2; DNA: TGTGCCAGCAGCCCCCAGGGATTGACAAATCAGCCCCAGCATTTT; CDR3: CASSPQGLTNQPQHF
J: TRBJ2-1; size: -; D: TRBD2; V: TRBV5-1; DNA: TGCGCCAGCAGCTTCGGTGGTAGCGGGGGGGCCAAGAGGAATGAGCAGTTCTTC; CDR3: CASSFGGSGGAKRNEQFF
J: TRBJ1-2; size: many; D: TRBD1; V: TRBV6-2/TRBV6-3; DNA: TGTGCCAGCACCCCTTGGACAGGTAGCGGCTACACCTTC; CDR3: CASTPWTGSGYTF
J: TRBJ2-2; size: few; D: TRBD1; V: TRBV27; DNA: TGTGCCAGCAAGCGGACAGGGGGCACCGGGGAGCTGTTTTTT; CDR3: CASKRTGGTGELFF
J: TRBJ2-1; size: many; D: -; V: TRBV12-3/TRBV12-4; DNA: TGTGCCACCGTGACAGCATTGAGCTCCTACAATGAGCAGTTCTTC; CDR3: CATVTALSSYNEQFF
J: TRBJ1-3; size: -; D: TRBD1; V: TRBV27; DNA: TGTGCCAGCAGTTTATCGAGGGGGCTTGGAAACACCATATATTTT; CDR3: CASSLSRGLGNTIYF
J: TRBJ1-5; size: many; D: -; V: TRBV6-2/TRBV6-3; DNA: TGTGCCAGCACCTACATGGGGGCGCAAAATCAGCCCCAGCATTTT; CDR3: CASTYMGAQNQPQHF
J: TRBJ2-7; size: few; D: -; V: TRBV14; DNA: TGTGCCAGCAGCCAAGGGGATACCCTGGACTGGGACTACGAGCAGTACTTC; CDR3: CASSQGDTLDWDYEQYF
J: TRBJ2-7; size: -; D: -; V: TRBV18; DNA: TGTGCCAGCTCACCGAGCGGGACACTAACTTACGAGCAGTACTTC; CDR3: CASSPSGTLTYEQYF
J: TRBJ2-1; size: few; D: -; V: TRBV24-1; DNA: TGTGCCACCAGTGATTTTTCCAGGGCGGGAAATGAGCAGTTCTTC; CDR3: CATSDFSRAGNEQFF
J: TRBJ2-3; size: -; D: TRBD2; V: TRBV6-1; DNA: TGTGCCAGCAGTGAACTAACTAGCGGGGGGGCAGATACGCAGTATTTT; CDR3: CASSELTSGGADTQYF
J: TRBJ2-7; size: many; D: TRBD2; V: TRBV9; DNA: TGTGCCAGCAGCGTAGGATCTAGCGGGGGGTCCTACGAGCAGTACTTC; CDR3: CASSVGSSGGSYEQYF
J: TRBJ1-1; size: few; D: -; V: TRBV20-1; DNA: TGCAGTGCGTGCAGGGTTACGAACACTGAAGCTTTCTTT; CDR3: CSACRVTNTEAFF
J: TRBJ1-5; size: many; D: -; V: TRBV6-2/TRBV6-3; DNA: TGTGCCAGCAGAAACGGGGGAGGGGGACAGCCCCAGCATTTT; CDR3: CASRNGGGGQPQHF
J: TRBJ2-3; size: many; D: TRBD2; V: TRBV3-1; DNA: TGTGCCAGCAGCCAAGACGGACTAGGAGCAGATACGCAGTATTTT; CDR3: CASSQDGLGADTQYF
J: TRBJ2-7; size: few; D: -; V: TRBV27; DNA: TGTGCCAGCAGTTTCACGCGACAGAGTTACGAGCAGTACTTC; CDR3: CASSFTRQSYEQYF
J: TRBJ2-1; size: -; D: -; V: TRBV27; DNA: TGTGCCAGCAGTTTATCGGTGGGTAGAAATGGAAATGAGCAGTTCTTC; CDR3: CASSLSVGRNGNEQFF